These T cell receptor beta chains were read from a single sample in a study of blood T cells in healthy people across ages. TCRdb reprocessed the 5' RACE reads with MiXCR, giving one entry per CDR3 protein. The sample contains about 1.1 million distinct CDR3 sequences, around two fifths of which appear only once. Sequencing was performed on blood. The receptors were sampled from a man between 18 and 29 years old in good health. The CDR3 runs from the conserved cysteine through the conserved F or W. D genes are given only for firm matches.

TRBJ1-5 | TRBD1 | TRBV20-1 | CSGRAGGDQSQHF
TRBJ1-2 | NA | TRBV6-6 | CASSYPMDRDNYGYTF
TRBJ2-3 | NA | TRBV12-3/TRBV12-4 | CASSVLLGDTQYF
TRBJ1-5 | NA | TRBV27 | CASSLSVQANQPQHF
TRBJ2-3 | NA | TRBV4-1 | CASSHLRGTDTQYF
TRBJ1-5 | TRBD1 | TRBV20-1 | CSAGRGNQPQHF
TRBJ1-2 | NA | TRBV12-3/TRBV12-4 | CASSTGIPGGYGYTF
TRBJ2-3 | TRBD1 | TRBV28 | CASSRGQFRLSTDTQYF
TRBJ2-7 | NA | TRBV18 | CASSVGFYEQYF
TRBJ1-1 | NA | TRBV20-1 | CSAPTAQGLNTEAFF
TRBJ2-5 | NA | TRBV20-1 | CSALHRLGQETQYF
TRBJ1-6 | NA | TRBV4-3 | CASSPRGQLNSYNSPLHF
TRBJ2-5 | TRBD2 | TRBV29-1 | CSVGTRGSYQETQYF
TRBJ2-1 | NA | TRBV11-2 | CASSLSGGGQFF
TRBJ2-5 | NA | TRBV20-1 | CSATIWGGPQQETQYF
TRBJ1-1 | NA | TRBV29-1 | CSVSQGTEAFF
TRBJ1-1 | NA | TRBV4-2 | CASSQEDRNTEAFF
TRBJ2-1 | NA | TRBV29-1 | CSVEVVRGDDEQFF
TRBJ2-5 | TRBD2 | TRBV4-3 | CASSEDRGGIIGQETQYF
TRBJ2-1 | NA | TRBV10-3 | CATRRDENNEQFF
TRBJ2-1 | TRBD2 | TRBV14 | CASSQGGGSFYNEQFF
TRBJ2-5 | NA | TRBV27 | CASSSSGAQETQYF
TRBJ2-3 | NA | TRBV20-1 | CSARIQADTQYF
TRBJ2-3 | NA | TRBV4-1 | CASSPIPSTDTRYF
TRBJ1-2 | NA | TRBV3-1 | CASSQGPVGYGYTF
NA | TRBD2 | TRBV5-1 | CASSAGTSGVYNEQYF
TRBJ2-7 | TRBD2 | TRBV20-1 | CSARDLRGEPHYEQYF
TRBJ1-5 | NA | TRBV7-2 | CASSLWREQPQHF
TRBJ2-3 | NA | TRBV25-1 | CASTRRGESTDTQYF
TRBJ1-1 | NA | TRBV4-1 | CASSQDGGHLGAFF
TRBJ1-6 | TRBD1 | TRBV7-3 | CASSAGSRDSNSPLHF
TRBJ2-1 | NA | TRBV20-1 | CSARSVQDYNEQFF
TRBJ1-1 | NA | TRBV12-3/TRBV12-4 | CASSLPGVTEAFF
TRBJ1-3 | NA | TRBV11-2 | CASSLVSGVGNTIYF
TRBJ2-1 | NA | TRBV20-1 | CSARVPGSPYNEQFF
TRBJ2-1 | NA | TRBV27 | CASSLLLGTNEQFF
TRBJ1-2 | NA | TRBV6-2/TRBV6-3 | CASSYSTESVWGYTF
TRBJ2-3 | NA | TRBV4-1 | CASSVPGGPDTQYF
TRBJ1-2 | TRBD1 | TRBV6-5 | CASSYSDGTGRGYTF
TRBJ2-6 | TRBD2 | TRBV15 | CATSRDLASGKFSGANVLTF
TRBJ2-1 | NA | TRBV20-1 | CSAGRGAPNEQFF
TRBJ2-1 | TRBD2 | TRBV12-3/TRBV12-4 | CASSLGLLAGGPSSYNEQFF